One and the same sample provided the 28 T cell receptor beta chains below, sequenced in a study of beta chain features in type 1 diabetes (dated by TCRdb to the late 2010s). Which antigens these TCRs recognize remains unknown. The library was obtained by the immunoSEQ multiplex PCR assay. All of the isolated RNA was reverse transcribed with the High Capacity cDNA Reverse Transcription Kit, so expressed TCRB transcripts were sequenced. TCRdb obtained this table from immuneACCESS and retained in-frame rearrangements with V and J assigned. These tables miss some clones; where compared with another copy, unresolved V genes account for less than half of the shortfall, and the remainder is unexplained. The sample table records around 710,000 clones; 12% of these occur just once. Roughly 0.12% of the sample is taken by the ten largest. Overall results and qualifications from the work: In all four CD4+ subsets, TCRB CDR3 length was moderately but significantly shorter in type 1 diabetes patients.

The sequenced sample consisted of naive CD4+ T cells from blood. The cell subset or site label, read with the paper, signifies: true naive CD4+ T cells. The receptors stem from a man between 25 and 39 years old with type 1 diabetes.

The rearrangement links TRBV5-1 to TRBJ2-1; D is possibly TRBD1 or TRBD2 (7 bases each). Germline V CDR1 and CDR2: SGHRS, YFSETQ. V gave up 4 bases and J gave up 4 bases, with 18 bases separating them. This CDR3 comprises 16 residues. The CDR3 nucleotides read TGCGCCAGCAGCCGGGGGGAAGGACAGGTTTACAATGAGCAGTTCTTC. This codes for CASSRGEGQVYNEQFF. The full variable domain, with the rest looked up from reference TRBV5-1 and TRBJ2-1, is KAGVTQTPRYLIKTRGQQVTLSCSPISGHRSVSWYQQTPGQGLQFLFEYFSETQRNKGNFPGRFSGRQFSNSRSEMNVSTLELGDSALYLCASSRGEGQVYNEQFFGPGTRLTVL.

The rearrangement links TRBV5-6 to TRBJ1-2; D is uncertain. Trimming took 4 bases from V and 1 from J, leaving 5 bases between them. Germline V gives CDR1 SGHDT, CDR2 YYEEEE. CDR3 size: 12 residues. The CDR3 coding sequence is TGTGCCAGCAGCCGGTTTAACTATGGCTACACCTTC. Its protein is CASSRFNYGYTF.

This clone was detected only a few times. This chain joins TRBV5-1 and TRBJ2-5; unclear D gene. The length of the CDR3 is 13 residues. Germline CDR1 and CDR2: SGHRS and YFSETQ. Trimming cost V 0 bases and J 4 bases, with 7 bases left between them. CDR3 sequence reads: CASSLVDGETQYF. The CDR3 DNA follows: TGCGCCAGCAGCTTGGTGGACGGAGAGACCCAGTACTTC.

The CDR3 nucleotides are TGTGCCAGCAGCCAACAGTATCTAGGTGAAAAACTGTTTTTT. This codes for CASSQQYLGEKLFF. J is TRBJ1-4 and V is TRBV14; D not resolved. Trimming removed 2 bases from V and 7 bases from J, with 11 bases in between. Per the germline V gene, CDR1 is SGHDN and CDR2 is FVKESK. This CDR3 spans 14 amino acids.

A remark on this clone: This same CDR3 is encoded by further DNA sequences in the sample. The CDR3, as DNA: TGTGCCAGCAGCTTAGACAGGGGAGAGACCCAGTACTTC. Protein product: CASSLDRGETQYF. The chain is built from TRBV7-2 and TRBJ2-5; 7 nucleotides agree with TRBD1. Germline V gene lookup returns CDR1 SGHTA and CDR2 FQGNSA. Germline trimming cut 1 base from V and 4 bases from J; bases unmatched to any gene: 0. This CDR3 contains 13 residues.

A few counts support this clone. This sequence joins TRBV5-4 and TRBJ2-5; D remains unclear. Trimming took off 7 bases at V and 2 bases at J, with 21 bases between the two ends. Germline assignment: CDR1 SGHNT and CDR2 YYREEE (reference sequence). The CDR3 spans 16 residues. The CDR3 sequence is CASGPFELIQQETQYF. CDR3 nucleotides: TGTGCCAGCGGTCCATTTGAGTTGATACAACAAGAGACCCAGTACTTC.

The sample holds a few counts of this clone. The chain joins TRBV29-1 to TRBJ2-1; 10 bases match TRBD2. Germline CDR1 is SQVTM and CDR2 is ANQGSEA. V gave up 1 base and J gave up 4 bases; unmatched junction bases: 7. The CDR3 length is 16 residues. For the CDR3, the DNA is TGCAGCGTTGAAGGAGCAGCGGGGGGGCGGTACAATGAGCAGTTCTTC. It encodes CSVEGAAGGRYNEQFF.

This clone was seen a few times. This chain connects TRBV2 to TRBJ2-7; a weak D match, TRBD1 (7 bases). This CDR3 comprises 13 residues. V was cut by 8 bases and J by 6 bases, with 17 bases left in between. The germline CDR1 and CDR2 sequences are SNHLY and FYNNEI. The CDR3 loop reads CASFRDSGSEQYF. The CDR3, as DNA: TGTGCCAGCTTTCGGGACAGCGGGTCCGAGCAGTACTTC.

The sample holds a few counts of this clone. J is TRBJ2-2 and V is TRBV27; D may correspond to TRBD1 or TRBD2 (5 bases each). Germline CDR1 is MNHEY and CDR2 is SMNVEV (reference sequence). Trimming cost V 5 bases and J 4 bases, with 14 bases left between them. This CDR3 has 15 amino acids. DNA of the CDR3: TGTGCCAGCAGTCGGCAATGGGGGAGCACCGGGGAGCTGTTTTTT. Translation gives CASSRQWGSTGELFF.

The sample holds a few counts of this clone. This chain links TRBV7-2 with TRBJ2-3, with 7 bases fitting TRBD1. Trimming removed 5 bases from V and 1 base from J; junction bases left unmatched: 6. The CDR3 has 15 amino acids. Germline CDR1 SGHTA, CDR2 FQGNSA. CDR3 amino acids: CASSRQGWGTDTQYF. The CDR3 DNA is TGTGCCAGCAGCCGACAGGGTTGGGGCACAGATACGCAGTATTTT. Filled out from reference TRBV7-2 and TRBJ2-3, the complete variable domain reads GAGVSQSPSNKVTEKGKDVELRCDPISGHTALYWYRQSLGQGLEFLIYFQGNSAPDKSGLPSDRFSAERTGGSVSTLTIQRTQQEDSAVYLCASSRQGWGTDTQYFGPGTRLTVL.

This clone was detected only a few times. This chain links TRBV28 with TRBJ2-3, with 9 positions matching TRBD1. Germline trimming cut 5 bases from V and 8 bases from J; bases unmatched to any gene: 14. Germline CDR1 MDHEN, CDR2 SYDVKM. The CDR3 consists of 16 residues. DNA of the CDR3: TGTGCCAGCAGTAAGGCCGGGACAGGGACTTTGTTTACGCAGTATTTT. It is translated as CASSKAGTGTLFTQYF.

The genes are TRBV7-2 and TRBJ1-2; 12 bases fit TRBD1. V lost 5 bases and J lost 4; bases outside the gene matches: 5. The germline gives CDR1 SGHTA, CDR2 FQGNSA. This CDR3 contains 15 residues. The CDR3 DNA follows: TGTGCCAGCAGCCCGGGGACAGGGGGCGTCTATGGCTACACCTTC. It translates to CASSPGTGGVYGYTF.

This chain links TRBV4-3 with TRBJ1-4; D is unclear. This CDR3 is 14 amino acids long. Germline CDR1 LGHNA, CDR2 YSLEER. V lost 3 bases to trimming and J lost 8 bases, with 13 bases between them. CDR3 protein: CASSQVLGREKLFF. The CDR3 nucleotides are TGCGCCAGCAGCCAGGTGTTGGGCCGGGAAAAACTGTTTTTT.

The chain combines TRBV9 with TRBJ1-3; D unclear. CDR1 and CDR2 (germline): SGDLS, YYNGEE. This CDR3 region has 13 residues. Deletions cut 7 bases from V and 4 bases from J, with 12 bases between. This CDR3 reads CASSGGNGNTIYF. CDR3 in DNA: TGTGCCAGCTCGGGAGGGAACGGAAACACCATATATTTT.

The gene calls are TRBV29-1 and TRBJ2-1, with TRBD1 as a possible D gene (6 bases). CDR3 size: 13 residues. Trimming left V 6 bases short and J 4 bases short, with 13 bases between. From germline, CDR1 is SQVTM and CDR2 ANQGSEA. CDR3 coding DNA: TGCAGCGTGGGTCAGGGGATTTACAATGAGCAGTTCTTC. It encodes CSVGQGIYNEQFF.

CDR3 nucleotide sequence: TGTGCCAGCAGCCCTTCTGTGGGTGCTGGGGCCAACGTCCTGACTTTC. This gives the protein CASSPSVGAGANVLTF. The rearrangement uses TRBV5-6 and TRBJ2-6; D uncertain. The V gene lost 4 bases and the J gene lost 2 bases, with 13 bases spanning the gap. CDR1 is SGHDT, CDR2 YYEEEE, per germline. The CDR3 consists of 16 residues.

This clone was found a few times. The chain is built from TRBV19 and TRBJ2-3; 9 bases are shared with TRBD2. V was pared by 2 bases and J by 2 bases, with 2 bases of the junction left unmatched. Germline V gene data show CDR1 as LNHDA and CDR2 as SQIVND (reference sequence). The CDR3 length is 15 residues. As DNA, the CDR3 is TGTGCCAGTAGTATAAGCGGGGGGTTCACAGATACGCAGTATTTT. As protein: CASSISGGFTDTQYF.

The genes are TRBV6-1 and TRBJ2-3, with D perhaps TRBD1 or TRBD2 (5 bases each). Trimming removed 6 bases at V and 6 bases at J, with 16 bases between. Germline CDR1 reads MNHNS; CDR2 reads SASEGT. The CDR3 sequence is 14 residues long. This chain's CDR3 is CASRAGTAVDTQYF. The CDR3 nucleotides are TGTGCCAGCAGGGCAGGGACCGCGGTGGATACGCAGTATTTT.

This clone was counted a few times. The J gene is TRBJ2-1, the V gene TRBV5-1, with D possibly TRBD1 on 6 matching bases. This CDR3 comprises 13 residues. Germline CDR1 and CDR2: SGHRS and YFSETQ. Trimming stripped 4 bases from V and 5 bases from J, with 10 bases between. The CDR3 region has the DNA TGCGCCAGCAGCCTACAGGGCAACAATGAGCAGTTCTTC. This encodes CASSLQGNNEQFF.

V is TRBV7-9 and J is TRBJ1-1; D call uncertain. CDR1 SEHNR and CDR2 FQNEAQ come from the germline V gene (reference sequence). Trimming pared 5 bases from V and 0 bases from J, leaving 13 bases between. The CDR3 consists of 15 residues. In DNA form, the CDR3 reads TGTGCCAGCAGCCCGGGTCGAGGGATGAACACTGAAGCTTTCTTT. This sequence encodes CASSPGRGMNTEAFF.

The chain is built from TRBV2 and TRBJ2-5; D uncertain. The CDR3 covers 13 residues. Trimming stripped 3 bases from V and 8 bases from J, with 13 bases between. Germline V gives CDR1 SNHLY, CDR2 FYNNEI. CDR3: CASSDPAGVTQYF. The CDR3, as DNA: TGTGCCAGCAGTGACCCCGCCGGAGTCACCCAGTACTTC.

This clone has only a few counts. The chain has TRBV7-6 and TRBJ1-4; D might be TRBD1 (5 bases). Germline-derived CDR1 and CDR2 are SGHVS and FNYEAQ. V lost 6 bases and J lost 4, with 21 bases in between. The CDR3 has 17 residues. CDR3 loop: CASRSAWDGDNNEKLFF. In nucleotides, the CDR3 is TGTGCCAGCAGATCAGCTTGGGACGGCGATAATAATGAAAAACTGTTTTTT.

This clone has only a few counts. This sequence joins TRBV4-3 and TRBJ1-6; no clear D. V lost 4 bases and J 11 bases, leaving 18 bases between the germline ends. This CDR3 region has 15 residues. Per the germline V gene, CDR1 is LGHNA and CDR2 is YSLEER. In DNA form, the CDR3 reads TGCGCCAGCAGCCCGCAGGTCGCCTGGGGAACACCCCTCCACTTT. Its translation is CASSPQVAWGTPLHF.

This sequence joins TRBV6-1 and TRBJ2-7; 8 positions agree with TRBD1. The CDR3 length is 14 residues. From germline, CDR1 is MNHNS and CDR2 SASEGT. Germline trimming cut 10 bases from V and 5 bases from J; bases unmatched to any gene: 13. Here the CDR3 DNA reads TGTGCCACCATCGCCGCCCAGGGGGCCCACGAGCAGTACTTC. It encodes CATIAAQGAHEQYF.

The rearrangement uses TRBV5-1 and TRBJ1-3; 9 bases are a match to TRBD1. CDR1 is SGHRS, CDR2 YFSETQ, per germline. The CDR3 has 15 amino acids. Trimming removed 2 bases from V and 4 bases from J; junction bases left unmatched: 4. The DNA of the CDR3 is TGCGCCAGCAGCTTACAGGGGGCAAAAGGAAACACCATATATTTT. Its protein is CASSLQGAKGNTIYF.

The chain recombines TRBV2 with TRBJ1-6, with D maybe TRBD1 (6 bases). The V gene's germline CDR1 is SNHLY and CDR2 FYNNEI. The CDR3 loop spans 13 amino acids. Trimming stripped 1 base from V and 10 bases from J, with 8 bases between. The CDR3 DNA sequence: TGTGCCAGCAGTGAAGAGGGGGAATCACCCCTCCACTTT. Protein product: CASSEEGESPLHF.

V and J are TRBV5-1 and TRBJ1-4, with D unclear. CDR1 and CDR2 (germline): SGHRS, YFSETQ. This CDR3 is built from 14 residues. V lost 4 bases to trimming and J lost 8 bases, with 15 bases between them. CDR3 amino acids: CASSLGGLWEKLFF. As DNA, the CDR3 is TGCGCCAGCAGCCTGGGCGGGTTGTGGGAAAAACTGTTTTTT.

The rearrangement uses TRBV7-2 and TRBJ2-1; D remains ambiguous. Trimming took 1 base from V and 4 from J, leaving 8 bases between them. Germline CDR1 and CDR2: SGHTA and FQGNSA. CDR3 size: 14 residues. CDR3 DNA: TGTGCCAGCAGCTTAGTACAGAAATACAATGAGCAGTTCTTC. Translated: CASSLVQKYNEQFF.